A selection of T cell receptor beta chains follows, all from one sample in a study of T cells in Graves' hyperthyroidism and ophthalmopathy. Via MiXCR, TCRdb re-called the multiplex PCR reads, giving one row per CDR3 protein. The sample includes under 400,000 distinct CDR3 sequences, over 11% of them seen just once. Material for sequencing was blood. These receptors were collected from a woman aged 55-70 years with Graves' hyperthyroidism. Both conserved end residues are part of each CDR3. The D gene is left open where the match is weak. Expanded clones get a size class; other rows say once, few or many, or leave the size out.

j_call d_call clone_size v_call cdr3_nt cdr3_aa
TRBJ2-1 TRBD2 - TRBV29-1 TGCAGCGTGGCGGCTAGCGGGGGCTCCGGAAATGAGCAGTTCTTC CSVAASGGSGNEQFF
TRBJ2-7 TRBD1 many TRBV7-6 TGTGCCAGCAGCTTAGGTCTTAGGGGACAGGGGGAGCAGTACTTC CASSLGLRGQGEQYF
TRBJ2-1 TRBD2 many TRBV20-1 TGCAGTGCTCACCCACTAGCGGGAAGGGGCAATGAGCAGTTCTTC CSAHPLAGRGNEQFF
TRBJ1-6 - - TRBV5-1 TGCGCCAGCAGAGTTGAGGGGACCCTTTCACCCCTCCACTTT CASRVEGTLSPLHF
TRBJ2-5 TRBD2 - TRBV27 TGTGCCAGCAGGCCGGTTAGCGGGATGTCAGAGACCCAGTACTTC CASRPVSGMSETQYF
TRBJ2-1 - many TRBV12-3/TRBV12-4 TGTGCCAGCAGTCGTTCCCCAACAGGGAGGAGTGAGCAGTTCTTC CASSRSPTGRSEQFF
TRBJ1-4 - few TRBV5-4 TGTGCCAGCAGCTTGGACAGTGCAACTAATGAAAAACTGTTTTTT CASSLDSATNEKLFF
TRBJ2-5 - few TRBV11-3 TGTGCCAGCAGCTTAGATACTACCCGGGGCGATTCAGCAGAGACCCAGTACTTC CASSLDTTRGDSAETQYF
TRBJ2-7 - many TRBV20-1 TGCAGTGCTAATCGGGTTTCCGGCGAGCAGTACTTC CSANRVSGEQYF
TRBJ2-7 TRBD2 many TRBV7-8 TGTGCCAGCAGCTCCAGACTAGCGGGACCCTCGGTGGAGCAGTACTTC CASSSRLAGPSVEQYF
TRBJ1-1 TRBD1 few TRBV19 TGTGCCAGTAGCAGGACAGGGGGTTTGAACACTGAAGCTTTCTTT CASSRTGGLNTEAFF
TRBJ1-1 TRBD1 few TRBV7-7 TGTGCTAGCAGTTTGAACAGGGGATTTCCAGCTTTCTTT CASSLNRGFPAFF
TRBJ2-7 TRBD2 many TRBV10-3 TGTGCCATCAGTACCCCTAGCGGGATCGCTGGTTCCTACGAGCAGTACTTC CAISTPSGIAGSYEQYF
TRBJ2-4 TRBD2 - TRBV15 TGTGCCACCAGCAGAGTGGTAGCGGGAGGCAAAAACATTCAGTACTTC CATSRVVAGGKNIQYF
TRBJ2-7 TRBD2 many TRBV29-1 TGCAGCGTTCGTACTAGCGGGTCCTACGAGCAGTACTTC CSVRTSGSYEQYF
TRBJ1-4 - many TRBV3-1 TGTGCCAGCAGCCCCCCGGGGGGGAGGGATGAAAAACTGTTTTTT CASSPPGGRDEKLFF
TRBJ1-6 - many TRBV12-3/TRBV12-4 TGTGCCAGCAGTCCCTTTGTTAATAATAATTCACCCCTCCACTTT CASSPFVNNNSPLHF
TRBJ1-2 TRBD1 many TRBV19 TGTGCCAGTAGTGGACGTAGGACAGGGGATGAGAATGGCTACACCTTC CASSGRRTGDENGYTF
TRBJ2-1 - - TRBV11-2 TGTGCCAGCAGCCGGGACCCTGGGACCAATGAGCAGTTCTTC CASSRDPGTNEQFF
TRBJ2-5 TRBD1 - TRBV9 TGTGCCAGCAGCGTAGTAGGACAGGGGAAGGAGACCCAGTACTTC CASSVVGQGKETQYF
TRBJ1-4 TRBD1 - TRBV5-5 TGTGCCAGCAGCACGGACAGGGTGGATGAAAAACTGTTTTTT CASSTDRVDEKLFF
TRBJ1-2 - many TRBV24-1 TGTGCCACCAGTGATCAAGGTAGCTATGGCTACACCTTC CATSDQGSYGYTF
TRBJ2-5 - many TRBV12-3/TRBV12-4 TGTGCCCGTAACCGCTACGGGACCCCGACAGGAGGCCAAGAGACCCAGTACTTC CARNRYGTPTGGQETQYF
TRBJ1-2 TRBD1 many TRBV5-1 TGCGCCAGCAGTTCAGGGGGCGAGTATGGCTACACCTTC CASSSGGEYGYTF
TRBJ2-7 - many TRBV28 TGTGCCAGCAGTTTAGCATCCAGGGCAGGTGGCGAGCAGTACTTC CASSLASRAGGEQYF
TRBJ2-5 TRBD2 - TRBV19 TGTGCCAGTAGTATAGACATGCCCCTCGAAGCGGGAGTTCAAGAGACCCAGTACTTC CASSIDMPLEAGVQETQYF
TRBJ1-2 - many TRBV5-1 TGCGCCAGCAGCTTGGTGCAGGACGCGTATGGCTACACCTTC CASSLVQDAYGYTF
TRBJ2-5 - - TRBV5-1 TGCGCCAGCGCGGACCGGGAGACCCAGTACTTC CASADRETQYF
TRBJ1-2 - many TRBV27 TGTGCCAGCGGAGTCTGGGGGGGCCACGAGGGCTACACCTTC CASGVWGGHEGYTF
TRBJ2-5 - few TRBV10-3 TGTGCCATCAGTGAGTCGTTGACTAAAGAGACCCAGTACTTC CAISESLTKETQYF
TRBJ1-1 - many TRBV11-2 TGTGCCAGCAGCTTCACTAACACTGAAGCTTTCTTT CASSFTNTEAFF
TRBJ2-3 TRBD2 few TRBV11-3 TGTGCCAGCAGCTCAGGGACTACAGAATCGGATACGCAGTATTTT CASSSGTTESDTQYF
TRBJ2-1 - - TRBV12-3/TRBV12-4 TGTGCCAGCAGTCCCCTGACGGGTAGCGCGGGTGAGCAGTTCTTC CASSPLTGSAGEQFF
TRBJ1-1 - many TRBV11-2 TGTGCTAGCAACCTGATACCAGGGGTCACTGAAGCCTTCTTT CASNLIPGVTEAFF
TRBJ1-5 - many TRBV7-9 TGTGCCCGTGGGGGGACTCTCCCCCCCAATCAGCCCCAGCATTTT CARGGTLPPNQPQHF
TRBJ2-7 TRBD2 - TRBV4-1 TGCGCCAGCAGCCAAGGGCTAGCGGGGACGGGAGAGCAGTACTTC CASSQGLAGTGEQYF
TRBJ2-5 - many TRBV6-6 TGTGCCAGCAGTTACCTCGCGAAGCTACAAGAGACCCAGTACTTC CASSYLAKLQETQYF
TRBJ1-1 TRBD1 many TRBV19 TGTGCCAGTAGTGACCAGGGGGGGGACACTGAAGCTTTCTTT CASSDQGGDTEAFF
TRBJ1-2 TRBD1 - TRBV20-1 TGCAGTGCTGGGAAAACAGGGGTAGGCTACACCTTC CSAGKTGVGYTF
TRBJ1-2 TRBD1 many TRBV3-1 TGTGCCAGCAGCCACGACTCAGGGGGAATCTATGGCTACACCTTC CASSHDSGGIYGYTF
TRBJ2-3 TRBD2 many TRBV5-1 TGCGCCAGCAGCCCGGGACTAGCTTCGAGCACAGATACGCAGTATTTT CASSPGLASSTDTQYF
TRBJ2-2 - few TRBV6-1 TGTGCCAGCAGTTCCCCACAATATACCGGGGAGCTGTTTTTT CASSSPQYTGELFF
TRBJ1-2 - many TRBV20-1 TGCAGTGCCAACCCCAGGAGTTATGGCTACACCTTC CSANPRSYGYTF
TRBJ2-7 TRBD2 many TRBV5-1 TGCGCCAGCAGCTTGACTAGCGGGACCTACGAGCAGTACTTC CASSLTSGTYEQYF
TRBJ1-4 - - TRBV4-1 TGCGCCAGCAGCCAAGAGGGACGGAGGAATGAAAAACTGTTTTTT CASSQEGRRNEKLFF
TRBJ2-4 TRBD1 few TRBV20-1 TGCAGTGCTAGTAGGATTAGGGGGCTGGACATTCAGTACTTC CSASRIRGLDIQYF
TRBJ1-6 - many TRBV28 TGTGCCAGCAACAGGGATAATTCACCCCTCCACTTT CASNRDNSPLHF
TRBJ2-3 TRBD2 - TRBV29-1 TGCAGCGTTACTGAGTGGTCCCGGACTAGCGGGAGCACAGATACGCAGTATTTT CSVTEWSRTSGSTDTQYF
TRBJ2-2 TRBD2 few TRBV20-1 TGCAGTGCTTCAGGGAGCGGGAGGGCCTCCGGGGAGCTGTTTTTT CSASGSGRASGELFF
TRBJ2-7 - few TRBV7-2 TGTGCCAGCAGCTTACGAAGCGTCACCTACGAGCAGTACTTC CASSLRSVTYEQYF
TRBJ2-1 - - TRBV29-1 TGCAGCGTTGAAACCTGGGAAGTGGACAATGAGCAGTTCTTC CSVETWEVDNEQFF
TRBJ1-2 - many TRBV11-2 TGTGCCAGCAGCTTAAGCGAGGGCCCTTATGGCTACACCTTC CASSLSEGPYGYTF
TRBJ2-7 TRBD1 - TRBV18 TGTGCCAGCTCACCACCCGGGACAGGGAGTGAGCAGTACTTC CASSPPGTGSEQYF